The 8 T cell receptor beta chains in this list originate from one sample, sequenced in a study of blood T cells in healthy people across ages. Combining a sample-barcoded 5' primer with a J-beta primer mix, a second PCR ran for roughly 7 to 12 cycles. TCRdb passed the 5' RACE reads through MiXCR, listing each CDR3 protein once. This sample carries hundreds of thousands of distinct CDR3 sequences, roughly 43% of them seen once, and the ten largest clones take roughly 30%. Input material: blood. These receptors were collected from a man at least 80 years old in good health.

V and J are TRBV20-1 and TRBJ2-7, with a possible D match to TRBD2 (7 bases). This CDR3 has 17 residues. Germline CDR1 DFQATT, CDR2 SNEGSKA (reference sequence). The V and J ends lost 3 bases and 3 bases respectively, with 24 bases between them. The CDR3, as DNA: TGCAGTGCTAGGCGGGGGCCCTCAACCCGTCGCTACTACGAGCAGTACTTC. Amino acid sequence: CSARRGPSTRRYYEQYF.

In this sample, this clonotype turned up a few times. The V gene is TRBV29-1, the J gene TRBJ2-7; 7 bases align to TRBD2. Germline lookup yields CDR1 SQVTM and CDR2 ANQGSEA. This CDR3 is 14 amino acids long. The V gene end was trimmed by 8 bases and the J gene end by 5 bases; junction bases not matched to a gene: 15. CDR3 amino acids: CSTTGGRGGDEQYF. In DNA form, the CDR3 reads TGCAGCACGACCGGGGGGAGAGGAGGGGACGAGCAGTACTTC.

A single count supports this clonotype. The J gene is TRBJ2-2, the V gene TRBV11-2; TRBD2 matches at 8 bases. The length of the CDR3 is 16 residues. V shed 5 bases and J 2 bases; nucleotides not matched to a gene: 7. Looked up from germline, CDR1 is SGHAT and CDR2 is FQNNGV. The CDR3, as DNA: TGTGCCAGCAGCCTCAGCGGGGGCCGAAACACCGGGGAGCTGTTTTTT. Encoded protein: CASSLSGGRNTGELFF.

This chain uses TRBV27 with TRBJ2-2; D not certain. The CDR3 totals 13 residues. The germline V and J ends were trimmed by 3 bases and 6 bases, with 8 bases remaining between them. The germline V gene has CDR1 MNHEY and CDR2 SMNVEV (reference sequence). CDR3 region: CASSFGFAGELFF. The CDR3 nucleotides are TGTGCCAGCAGTTTCGGATTTGCCGGGGAGCTGTTTTTT.

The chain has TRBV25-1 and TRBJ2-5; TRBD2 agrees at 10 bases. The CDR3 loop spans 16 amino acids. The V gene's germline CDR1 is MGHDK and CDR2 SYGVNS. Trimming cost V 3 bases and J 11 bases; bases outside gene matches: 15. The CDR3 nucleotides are TGTGCCAGCAGTGAGTTCAGCGGGGGGGCCTCGAATGAGCAGTACTTC. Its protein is CASSEFSGGASNEQYF.

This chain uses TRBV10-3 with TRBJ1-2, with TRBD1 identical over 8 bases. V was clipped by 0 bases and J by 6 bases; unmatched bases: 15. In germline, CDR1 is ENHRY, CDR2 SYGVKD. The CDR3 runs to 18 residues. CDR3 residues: CAISESSSVSRGLDGYTF. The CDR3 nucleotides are TGTGCCATCAGTGAGTCATCTAGCGTTTCCAGGGGGCTGGATGGCTACACCTTC.

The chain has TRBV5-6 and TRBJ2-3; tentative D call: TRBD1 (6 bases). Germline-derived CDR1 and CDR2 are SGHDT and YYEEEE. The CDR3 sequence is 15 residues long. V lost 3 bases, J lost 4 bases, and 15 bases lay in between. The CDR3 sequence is CASSYNRVLADTQYF. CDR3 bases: TGTGCCAGCAGCTACAACAGGGTTCTTGCAGATACGCAGTATTTT.

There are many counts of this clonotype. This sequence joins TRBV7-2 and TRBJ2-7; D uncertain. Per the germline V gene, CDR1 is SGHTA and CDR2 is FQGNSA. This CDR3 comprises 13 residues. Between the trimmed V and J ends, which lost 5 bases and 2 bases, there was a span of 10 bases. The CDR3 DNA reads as TGTGCCAGCAGCCCCTCAATAGCCTACGAGCAGTACTTC. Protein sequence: CASSPSIAYEQYF.